The rows below give T cell receptor beta chains drawn from one sample of a study of spatial heterogeneity in lung cancer. Each CDR3 protein gets one entry after TCRdb re-called the 5' RACE reads with MiXCR. Among about 38,000 distinct CDR3 sequences listed, approximately 5.5% were seen once. Sample: PBMCs, taken at surgery. The receptors stem from a female donor with early-stage non-small cell lung cancer. Each CDR3 is given with its conserved first and last residue. The D gene is left open where the match is weak. Size values are once, few and many counts, or a class for expanded clones, and some rows have none.

j_call,clone_size,cdr3_length,v_call,d_call,cdr3_aa,cdr3_nt
TRBJ2-4,-,15,TRBV3-1,-,CASSQAPLAKNIQYF,TGTGCCAGCAGCCAAGCCCCACTAGCCAAAAACATTCAGTACTTC
TRBJ1-6,-,15,TRBV2,-,CASREEPGENSPLHF,TGTGCCAGCAGGGAGGAGCCAGGGGAAAATTCACCCCTCCACTTT
TRBJ1-3,many,16,TRBV4-1,TRBD1,CASSQIGTGAGNTIYF,TGCGCCAGCAGCCAAATCGGGACAGGGGCTGGAAACACCATATATTTT
TRBJ2-3,many,14,TRBV9,-,CASSPYNSADTQYF,TGTGCCAGCAGCCCATATAACAGCGCAGATACGCAGTATTTT
TRBJ2-1,many,12,TRBV5-1,-,CASGLRGNEQFF,TGCGCCAGTGGGCTCCGAGGCAATGAGCAGTTCTTC
TRBJ2-7,many,12,TRBV20-1,TRBD1,CSAKTGPYEQYF,TGCAGTGCTAAGACAGGGCCCTACGAGCAGTACTTC
TRBJ1-6,few,12,TRBV12-3/TRBV12-4,-,CASSMGRSILHF,TGTGCCAGCAGTATGGGCAGGTCGATACTCCACTTT
TRBJ2-3,many,12,TRBV7-8,-,CASSGMEDTQYF,TGTGCCAGCAGCGGAATGGAAGATACGCAGTATTTT
TRBJ2-3,-,14,TRBV19,TRBD2,CASRGTSGGSTQYF,TGTGCCAGTAGAGGGACTAGCGGAGGTAGTACGCAGTATTTT
TRBJ2-1,-,13,TRBV12-3/TRBV12-4,-,CASSLKVGNEQFF,TGTGCCAGCAGTTTAAAGGTTGGTAATGAGCAGTTCTTC
TRBJ2-1,many,13,TRBV5-4,-,CASSSAPQDEQFF,TGTGCCAGCAGCTCCGCCCCGCAGGATGAGCAGTTCTTC
TRBJ2-3,few,14,TRBV2,-,CASRDFRQADTQYF,TGTGCCAGCAGGGACTTCCGGCAAGCAGATACGCAGTATTTT
TRBJ2-3,many,15,TRBV4-3,-,CASSQDWADTDTQYF,TGCGCCAGCAGCCAAGATTGGGCGGACACAGATACGCAGTATTTT
TRBJ2-3,many,12,TRBV6-1,-,CASSLITDTQYF,TGTGCCAGCAGTCTAATCACAGATACGCAGTATTTT
TRBJ2-1,many,12,TRBV12-3/TRBV12-4,-,CASRTAGNEQFF,TGTGCCAGCAGAACGGCGGGGAATGAGCAGTTCTTC
TRBJ1-2,many,15,TRBV5-4,TRBD1,CASSQDREGNYGYTF,TGTGCCAGCAGTCAAGACAGGGAAGGCAACTATGGCTACACCTTC
TRBJ1-5,-,15,TRBV20-1,TRBD1,CSASGTANSNQPQHF,TGCAGTGCTAGCGGGACAGCGAATAGCAATCAGCCCCAGCATTTT
TRBJ2-2,large,14,TRBV20-1,-,CSAIRDSFAGELFF,TGCAGTGCCATCCGAGACTCCTTTGCCGGGGAGCTGTTTTTT
TRBJ2-7,few,14,TRBV13,TRBD2,CASSFSGGPYEQYF,TGTGCCAGCAGCTTCAGCGGGGGGCCGTACGAGCAGTACTTC
TRBJ2-1,many,16,TRBV9,-,CASSVGLGGQYNEQFF,TGTGCCAGCAGCGTAGGCCTCGGGGGGCAATACAATGAGCAGTTCTTC
TRBJ2-3,many,14,TRBV6-4,-,CASSTSGNTDTQYF,TGTGCCAGCAGCACAAGTGGGAACACAGATACGCAGTATTTT
TRBJ1-6,many,15,TRBV20-1,-,CSARDGSAGDSPLHF,TGCAGTGCTAGAGATGGTTCGGCAGGGGATTCACCCCTCCACTTT
TRBJ1-4,few,15,TRBV5-1,-,CASSPSMANREKLFF,TGCGCCAGCAGCCCATCAATGGCTAATAGGGAAAAACTGTTTTTT